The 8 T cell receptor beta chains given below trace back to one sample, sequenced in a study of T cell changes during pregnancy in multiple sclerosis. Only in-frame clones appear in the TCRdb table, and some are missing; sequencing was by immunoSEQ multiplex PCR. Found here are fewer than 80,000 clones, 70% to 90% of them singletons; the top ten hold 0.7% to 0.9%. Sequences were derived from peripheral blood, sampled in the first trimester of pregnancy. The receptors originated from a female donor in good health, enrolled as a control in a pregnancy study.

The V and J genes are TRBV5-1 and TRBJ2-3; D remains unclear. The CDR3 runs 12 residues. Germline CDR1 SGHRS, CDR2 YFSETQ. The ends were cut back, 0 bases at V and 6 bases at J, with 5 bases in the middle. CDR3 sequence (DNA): TGCGCCAGCAGCTTGGAATCGGATACGCAGTATTTT. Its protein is CASSLESDTQYF.

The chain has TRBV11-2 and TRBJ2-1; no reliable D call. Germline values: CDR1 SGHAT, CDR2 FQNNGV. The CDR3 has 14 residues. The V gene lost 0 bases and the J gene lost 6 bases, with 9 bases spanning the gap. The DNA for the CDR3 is TGTGCCAGCAGCTTAGACTGGCCTGGCAATGAGCAGTTCTTC. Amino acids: CASSLDWPGNEQFF.

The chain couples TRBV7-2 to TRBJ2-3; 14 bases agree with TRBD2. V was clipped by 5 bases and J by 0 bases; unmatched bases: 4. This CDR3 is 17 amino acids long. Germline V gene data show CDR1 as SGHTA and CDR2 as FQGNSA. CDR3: CASSPRLAGGSTDTQYF. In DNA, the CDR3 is TGTGCCAGCAGCCCCCGACTAGCGGGAGGGAGCACAGATACGCAGTATTTT.

The CDR3 bases are TGTGCCAGCTCACCCCGGGTTAGCGAGAACGAGCAGTACTTC. It yields the protein CASSPRVSENEQYF. The V call is TRBV18, the J call TRBJ2-7; tentatively, D is TRBD2 (5 bases). Germline V CDR1 and CDR2: KGHSH, LQKENI. The CDR3 contains 14 residues. The V gene lost 3 bases and the J gene lost 5 bases, with 14 bases spanning the gap.

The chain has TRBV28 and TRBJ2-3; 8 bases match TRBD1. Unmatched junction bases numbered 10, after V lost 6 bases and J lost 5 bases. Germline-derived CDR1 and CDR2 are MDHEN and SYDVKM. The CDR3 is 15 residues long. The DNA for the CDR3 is TGTGCCAGCAGCCGCACGGCAGGGGGCATAGATACGCAGTATTTT. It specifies CASSRTAGGIDTQYF.

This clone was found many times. CDR3 residues: CASTFDRGGSYEQYF. CDR3 in DNA: TGTGCCAGCACCTTTGACAGGGGGGGTTCCTACGAGCAGTACTTC. This rearrangement joins TRBV6-1 to TRBJ2-7, with 9 positions matching TRBD1. Trimming at V came to 7 bases and at J to 1 base, leaving 8 bases not matched to a gene. Per germline, CDR1 MNHNS and CDR2 SASEGT. The CDR3 loop spans 15 amino acids.

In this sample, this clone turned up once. The CDR3 DNA is TGTGCCAGCAGCCGCTTAGCGGGGGGGCCAGATACGCAGTATTTT. Translated: CASSRLAGGPDTQYF. The rearrangement joins TRBV27 to TRBJ2-3; 11 nucleotides agree with TRBD2. This CDR3 region has 15 residues. J was trimmed by 4 bases and V by 6 bases; bases with no gene match: 6. The germline V gene encodes CDR1 MNHEY and CDR2 SMNVEV (reference sequence).

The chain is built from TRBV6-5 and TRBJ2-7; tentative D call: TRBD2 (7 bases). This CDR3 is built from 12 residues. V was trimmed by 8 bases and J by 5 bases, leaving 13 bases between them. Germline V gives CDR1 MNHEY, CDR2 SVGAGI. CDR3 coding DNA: TGTGCCAGCTGGGGGGGCTGGGACGAGCAGTACTTC. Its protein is CASWGGWDEQYF.